This T cell receptor (beta chain) was identified during a study of shared clonotypes between healthy human individuals. Findings of the study overall: Memory subsets generally showed smaller estimated richness than naive subsets did.

Method: immunoSEQ multiplex PCR; TCRdb's copy keeps in-frame clones and lacks some. The data contain 640,000 or so clones, around 72% of them singletons. Worth noting for this clone: The antigen is undetermined.

This CDR3 region has 17 residues. Looked up from germline, CDR1 is SNHLY and CDR2 is FYNNEI. V lost 1 base to trimming and J lost 1 base; unmatched junction nucleotides: 4. The chain uses TRBV2 and TRBJ2-5; TRBD2 agrees at 12 bases. This clonotype was obtained from a woman in her twenties or thirties in good health. The sequencing sample was made of memory CD4+ T cells sorted from blood. Subset indicated: CD45RA-negative fraction. CDR3 in DNA: TGTGCCAGCAGTGAAGGGCTAGCGGGAGGGAGCCAAGAGACCCAGTACTTC. This encodes CASSEGLAGGSQETQYF.